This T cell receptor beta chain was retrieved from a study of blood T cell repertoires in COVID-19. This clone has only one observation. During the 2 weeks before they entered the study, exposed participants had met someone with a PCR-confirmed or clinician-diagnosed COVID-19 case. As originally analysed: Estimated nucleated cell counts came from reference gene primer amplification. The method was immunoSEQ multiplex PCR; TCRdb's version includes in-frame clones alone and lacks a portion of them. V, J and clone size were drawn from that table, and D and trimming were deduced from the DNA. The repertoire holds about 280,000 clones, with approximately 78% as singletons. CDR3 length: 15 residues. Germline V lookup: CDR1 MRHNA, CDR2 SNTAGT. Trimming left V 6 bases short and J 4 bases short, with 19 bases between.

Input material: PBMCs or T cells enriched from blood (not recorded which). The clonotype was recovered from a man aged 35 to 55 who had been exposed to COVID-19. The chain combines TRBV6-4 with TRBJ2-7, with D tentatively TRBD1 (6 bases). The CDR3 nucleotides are TGTGCCAGCAGCGCAGAAATCGGGACAAAATACGAGCAGTACTTC. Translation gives CASSAEIGTKYEQYF.